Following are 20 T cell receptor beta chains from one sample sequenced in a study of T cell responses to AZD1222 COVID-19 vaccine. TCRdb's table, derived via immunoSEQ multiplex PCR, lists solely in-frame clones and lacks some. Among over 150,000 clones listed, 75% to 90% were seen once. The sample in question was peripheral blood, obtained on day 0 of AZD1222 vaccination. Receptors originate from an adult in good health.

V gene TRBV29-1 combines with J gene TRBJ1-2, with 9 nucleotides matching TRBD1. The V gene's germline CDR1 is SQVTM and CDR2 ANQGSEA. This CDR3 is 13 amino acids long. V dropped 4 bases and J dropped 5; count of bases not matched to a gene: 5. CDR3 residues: CSVADGTGYGYTF. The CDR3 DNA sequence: TGCAGCGTTGCCGATGGGACAGGGTATGGCTACACCTTC. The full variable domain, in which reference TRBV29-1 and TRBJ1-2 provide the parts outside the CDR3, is SAVISQKPSRDICQRGTSLTIQCQVDSQVTMMFWYRQQPGQSLTLIATANQGSEATYESGFVIDKFPISRPNLTFSTLTVSNMSPEDSSIYLCSVADGTGYGYTFGSGTRLTVV.

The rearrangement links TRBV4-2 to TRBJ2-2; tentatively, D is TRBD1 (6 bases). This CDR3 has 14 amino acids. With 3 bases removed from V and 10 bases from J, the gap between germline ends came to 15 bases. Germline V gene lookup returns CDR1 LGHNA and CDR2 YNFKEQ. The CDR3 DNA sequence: TGTGCCAGCAGCCACCCAGGGACACCCCCGGAGCTGTTTTTT. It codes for CASSHPGTPPELFF.

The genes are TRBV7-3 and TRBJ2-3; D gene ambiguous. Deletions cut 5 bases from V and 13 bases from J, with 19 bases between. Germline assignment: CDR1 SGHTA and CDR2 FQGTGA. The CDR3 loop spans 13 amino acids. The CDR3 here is CASSAGRGDKKYF. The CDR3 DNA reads TGTGCCAGCAGCGCCGGACGTGGTGATAAGAAGTATTTT.

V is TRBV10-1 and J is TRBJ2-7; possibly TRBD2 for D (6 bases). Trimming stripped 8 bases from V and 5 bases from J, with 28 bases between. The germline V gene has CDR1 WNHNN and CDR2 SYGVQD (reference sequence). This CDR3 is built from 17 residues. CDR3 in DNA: TGCGCCAGCCCCCCCCGGGGTTGGGACTCTCTCTGGCACGAGCAGTACGTC. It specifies CASPPRGWDSLWHEQYV.

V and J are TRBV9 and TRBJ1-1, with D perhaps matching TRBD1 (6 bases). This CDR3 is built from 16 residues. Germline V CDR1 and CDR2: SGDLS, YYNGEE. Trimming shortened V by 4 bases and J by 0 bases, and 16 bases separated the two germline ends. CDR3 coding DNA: TGTGCCAGCAGCCCCGCCGGGACACTAATGAACACTGAAGCTTTCTTT. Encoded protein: CASSPAGTLMNTEAFF.

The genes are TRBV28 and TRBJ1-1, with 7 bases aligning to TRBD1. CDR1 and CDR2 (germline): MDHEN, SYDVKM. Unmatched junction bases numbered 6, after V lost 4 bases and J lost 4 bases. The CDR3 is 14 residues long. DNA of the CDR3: TGTGCCAGCAGTTCGACAGGGAGGACCACTGAAGCTTTCTTT. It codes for CASSSTGRTTEAFF.

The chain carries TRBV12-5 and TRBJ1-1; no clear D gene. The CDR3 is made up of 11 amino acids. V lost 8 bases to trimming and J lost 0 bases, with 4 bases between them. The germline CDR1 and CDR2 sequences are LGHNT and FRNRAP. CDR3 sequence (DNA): TGTGCTAGTCTTATGAACACTGAAGCTTTCTTT. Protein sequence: CASLMNTEAFF.

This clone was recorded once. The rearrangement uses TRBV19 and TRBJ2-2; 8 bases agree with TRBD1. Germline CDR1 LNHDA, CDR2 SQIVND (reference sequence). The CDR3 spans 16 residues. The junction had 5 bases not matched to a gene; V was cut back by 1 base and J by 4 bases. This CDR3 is CASSIGAGGVTGELFF. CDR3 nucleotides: TGTGCCAGTAGTATAGGGGCAGGGGGCGTCACCGGGGAGCTGTTTTTT.

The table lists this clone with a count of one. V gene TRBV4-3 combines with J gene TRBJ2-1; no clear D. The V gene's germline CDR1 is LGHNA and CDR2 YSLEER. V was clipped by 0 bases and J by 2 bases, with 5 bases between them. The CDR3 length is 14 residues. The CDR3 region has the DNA TGCGCCAGCAGCCAAGACCCCCCCTACAATGAGCAGTTCTTC. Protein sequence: CASSQDPPYNEQFF.

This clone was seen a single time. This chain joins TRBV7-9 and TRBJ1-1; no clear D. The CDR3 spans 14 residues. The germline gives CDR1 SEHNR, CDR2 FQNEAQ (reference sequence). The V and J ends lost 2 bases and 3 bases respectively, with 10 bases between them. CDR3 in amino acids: CASSLRPVDTEAFF. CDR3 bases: TGTGCCAGCAGCTTAAGGCCAGTGGACACTGAAGCTTTCTTT.

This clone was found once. This CDR3 is CATSEAGTAKEYSNQPQHF. In DNA, the CDR3 is TGTGCCACCAGTGAGGCCGGGACGGCGAAGGAATATAGCAATCAGCCCCAGCATTTT. J is TRBJ1-5 and V is TRBV24-1, with D possibly TRBD1 on 5 matching bases. CDR1 is KGHDR and CDR2 is SFDVKD in the germline V gene. Trimming left V 4 bases short and J 0 bases short, with 21 bases between. This CDR3 spans 19 amino acids.

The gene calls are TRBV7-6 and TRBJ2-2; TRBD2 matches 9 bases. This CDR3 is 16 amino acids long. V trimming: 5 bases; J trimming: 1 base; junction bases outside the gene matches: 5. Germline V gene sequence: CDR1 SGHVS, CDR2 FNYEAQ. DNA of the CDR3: TGTGCCAGCAGCCCCTGGCGGGGGGGGAACACCGGGGAGCTGTTTTTT. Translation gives CASSPWRGGNTGELFF.

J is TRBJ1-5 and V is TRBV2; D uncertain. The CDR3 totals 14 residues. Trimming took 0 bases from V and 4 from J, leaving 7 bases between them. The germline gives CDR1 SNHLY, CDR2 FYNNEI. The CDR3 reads CASSEATTNQPQHF. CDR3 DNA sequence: TGTGCCAGCAGTGAAGCGACAACTAATCAGCCCCAGCATTTT.

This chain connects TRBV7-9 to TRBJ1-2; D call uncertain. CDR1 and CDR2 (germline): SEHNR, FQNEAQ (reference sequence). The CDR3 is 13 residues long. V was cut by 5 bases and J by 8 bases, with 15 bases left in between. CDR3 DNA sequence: TGTGCCAGCAGCCGGGCCCTCCCAGACGGCTACACCTTC. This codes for CASSRALPDGYTF.

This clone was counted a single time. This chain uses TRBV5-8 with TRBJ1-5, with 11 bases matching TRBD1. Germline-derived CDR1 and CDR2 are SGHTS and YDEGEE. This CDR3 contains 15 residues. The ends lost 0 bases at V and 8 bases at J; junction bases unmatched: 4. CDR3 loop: CASSLGTGGREPQHF. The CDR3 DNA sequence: TGTGCCAGCAGCTTGGGGACAGGGGGCAGGGAGCCCCAGCATTTT.

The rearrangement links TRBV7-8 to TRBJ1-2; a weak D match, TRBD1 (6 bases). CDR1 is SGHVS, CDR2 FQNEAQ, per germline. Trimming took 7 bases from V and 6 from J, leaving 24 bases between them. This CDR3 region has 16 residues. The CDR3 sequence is CASTKGRGVRADGYTF. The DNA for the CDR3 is TGTGCCAGCACCAAGGGCAGGGGAGTAAGGGCAGATGGCTACACCTTC.

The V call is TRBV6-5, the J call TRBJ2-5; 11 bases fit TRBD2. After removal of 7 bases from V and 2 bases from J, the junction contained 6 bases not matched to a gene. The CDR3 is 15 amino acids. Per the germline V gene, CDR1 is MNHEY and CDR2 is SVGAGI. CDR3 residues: CASTLAGGRQETQYF. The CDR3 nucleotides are TGTGCCAGCACCCTAGCGGGGGGCAGACAAGAGACCCAGTACTTC.

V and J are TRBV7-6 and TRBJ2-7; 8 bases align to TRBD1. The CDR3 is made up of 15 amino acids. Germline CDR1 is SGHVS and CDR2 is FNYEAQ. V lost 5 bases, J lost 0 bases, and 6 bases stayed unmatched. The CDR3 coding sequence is TGTGCCAGCAGCCTGTCCGGGACAGGCTCCTACGAGCAGTACTTC. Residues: CASSLSGTGSYEQYF.

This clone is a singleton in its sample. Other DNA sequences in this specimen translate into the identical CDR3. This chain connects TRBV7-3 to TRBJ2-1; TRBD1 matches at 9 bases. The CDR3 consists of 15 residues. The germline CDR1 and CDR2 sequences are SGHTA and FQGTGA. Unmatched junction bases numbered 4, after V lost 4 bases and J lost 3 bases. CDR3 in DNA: TGTGCCAGCAGCTCGACAGGGGGGTTCTACAATGAGCAGTTCTTC. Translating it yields CASSSTGGFYNEQFF.

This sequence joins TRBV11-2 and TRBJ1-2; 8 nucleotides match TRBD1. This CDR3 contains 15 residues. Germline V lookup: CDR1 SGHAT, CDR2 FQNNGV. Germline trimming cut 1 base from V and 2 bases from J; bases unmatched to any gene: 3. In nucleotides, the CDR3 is TGTGCCAGCAGCTTAGTACAGGGGGGAAACTATGGCTACACCTTC. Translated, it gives CASSLVQGGNYGYTF.